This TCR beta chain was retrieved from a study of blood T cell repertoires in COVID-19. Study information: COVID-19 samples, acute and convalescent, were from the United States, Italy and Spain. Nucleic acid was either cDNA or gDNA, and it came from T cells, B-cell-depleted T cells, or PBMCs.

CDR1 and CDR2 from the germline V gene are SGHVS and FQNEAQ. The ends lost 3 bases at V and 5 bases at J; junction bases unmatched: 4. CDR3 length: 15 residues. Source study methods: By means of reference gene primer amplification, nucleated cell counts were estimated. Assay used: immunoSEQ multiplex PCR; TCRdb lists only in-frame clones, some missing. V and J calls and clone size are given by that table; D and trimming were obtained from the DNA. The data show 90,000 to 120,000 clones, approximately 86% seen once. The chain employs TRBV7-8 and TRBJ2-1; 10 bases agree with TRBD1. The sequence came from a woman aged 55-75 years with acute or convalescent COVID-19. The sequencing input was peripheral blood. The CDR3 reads CASSFPGQGNNEQFF. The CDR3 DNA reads TGTGCCAGCAGCTTTCCGGGACAGGGGAACAATGAGCAGTTCTTC.